This TCR beta chain was observed in a study of blood T cells in healthy people across ages. Then a second PCR, running roughly 7 to 11 cycles, was carried out with a sample-barcoded 5' primer and a J-beta primer mix. In TCRdb, the 5' RACE reads were re-called with MiXCR into one record per CDR3 protein. Of 600,000 to 900,000 distinct CDR3 sequences in the sample, 20% to 30% were seen once. This CDR3 region has 15 residues. J was trimmed by 3 bases and V by 3 bases; bases with no gene match: 2. Germline-derived CDR1 and CDR2 are LNHNV and YYDKDF (reference sequence). Total RNA extraction produced at least 5 micrograms (per sample) for the study. This clonotype was counted a few times. These sequences were also reported in another study, on T cells of mothers and their children.

The chain joins TRBV15 to TRBJ2-2, with 9 bases identical to TRBD1. The TCR originated in a boy aged 5 to 17 in good health. Material: blood. As DNA, the CDR3 is TGTGCCACCAGCAGGGACAGGGGAGACACCGGGGAGCTGTTTTTT. Translating gives CATSRDRGDTGELFF.